The 7 T cell receptor beta chains presented below share a single source sample, sequenced in a study of CD8 T cells in Susac syndrome. Reverse transcription of 0.5 to 1 ug RNA was performed with random hexamers. TCRdb called the immunoSEQ multiplex PCR reads again in MiXCR, with one record for every CDR3 protein. The sample shows approximately 100,000 distinct CDR3 sequences, about 96% of them seen only once. Material: CD4+ T cells from PBMCs. These receptors originate from a human donor in good health.

The chain has TRBV15 and TRBJ1-5; the match to TRBD1 covers 7 bases. This CDR3 contains 18 residues. Trimming at V came to 5 bases and at J to 0 bases, leaving 13 bases not matched to a gene. From germline, CDR1 is LNHNV and CDR2 YYDKDF (reference sequence). The CDR3 loop reads CATSRGGGYSYSNQPQHF. CDR3 nucleotide sequence: TGTGCCACCAGCCGGGGAGGGGGCTATTCATATAGCAATCAGCCCCAGCATTTT.

V is TRBV9 and J is TRBJ1-1; D is perhaps TRBD1 (5 bases). The V gene lost 0 bases and the J gene lost 0 bases, with 9 bases spanning the gap. Germline V gene lookup returns CDR1 SGDLS and CDR2 YYNGEE. The CDR3 is made up of 15 amino acids. CDR3 sequence (DNA): TGTGCCAGCAGCGTAGGGGGCAGCGTGAACACTGAAGCTTTCTTT. As protein: CASSVGGSVNTEAFF.

The chain links TRBV11-2 to TRBJ1-4, with 9 bases matching TRBD1. CDR1 is SGHAT and CDR2 is FQNNGV in the germline V gene. The CDR3 sequence is 14 residues long. Trimming cost V 5 bases and J 7 bases; bases outside gene matches: 5. CDR3 DNA: TGTGCCAGCAGCCCAACAGGGGGCGGTGAAAAACTGTTTTTT. Translating it yields CASSPTGGGEKLFF.

This chain connects TRBV23-1 to TRBJ1-6; D may be TRBD1 (5 bases). TRBV23-1 is classed as an ORF, of uncertain function. V lost 4 bases, J lost 7 bases, and 8 bases lay in between. The CDR3 loop spans 13 amino acids. The CDR3 here is CASSPAGNSPLHF. The CDR3 region has the DNA TGCGCCAGCAGTCCGGCAGGGAATTCACCCCTCCACTTT.

V and J are TRBV7-2 and TRBJ2-2; no definite D call. The ends were cut back, 1 base at V and 8 bases at J, with 11 bases in the middle. CDR3 length equals 14 residues. Germline V gene sequence: CDR1 SGHTA, CDR2 FQGNSA. CDR3 nucleotide sequence: TGTGCCAGCAGCTTAGTTACGGGTGCGGGGGAGCTGTTTTTT. Translation: CASSLVTGAGELFF.

V is TRBV7-9 and J is TRBJ1-2, with D possibly being TRBD1 (5 bases). The CDR3 length is 14 residues. Germline CDR1 and CDR2: SEHNR and FQNEAQ (reference sequence). The V and J ends lost 1 base and 4 bases respectively, with 10 bases between them. The CDR3 here is CASSLVGDPYGYTF. CDR3 nucleotides: TGTGCCAGCAGCTTAGTTGGGGACCCCTATGGCTACACCTTC.

The chain combines TRBV24-1 with TRBJ2-4; D possibly corresponds to TRBD2 (6 bases). The ends were cut back, 3 bases at V and 0 bases at J, with 17 bases in the middle. This CDR3 is built from 18 residues. The germline V gene has CDR1 KGHDR and CDR2 SFDVKD. Here the CDR3 DNA reads TGTGCCACCAGTGATGCCTACGGGGGAGACCTAGCCAAAAACATTCAGTACTTC. Translation gives CATSDAYGGDLAKNIQYF.